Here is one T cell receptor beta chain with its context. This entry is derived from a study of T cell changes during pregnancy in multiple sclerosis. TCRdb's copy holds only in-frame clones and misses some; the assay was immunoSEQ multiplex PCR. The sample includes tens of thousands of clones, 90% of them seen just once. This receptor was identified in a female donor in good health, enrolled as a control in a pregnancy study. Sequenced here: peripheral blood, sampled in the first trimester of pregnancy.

This CDR3 reads CASSLEPYGSYEQYF. The DNA for the CDR3 is TGTGCCAGCAGCTTGGAACCTTACGGCTCCTACGAGCAGTACTTC. The chain employs TRBV5-8 and TRBJ2-7; unclear D gene. The CDR3 has 15 residues. The germline V gene has CDR1 SGHTS and CDR2 YDEGEE. V shed 0 bases and J shed 0 bases, with 10 bases lying between them.